This T cell receptor (beta chain) was captured in a study of shared clonotypes between healthy human individuals. Using immunoSEQ multiplex PCR, the repertoire was profiled, and TCRdb retains in-frame clones only, with some absent. Of some 95,000 clones detected, 65% to 70% appear once; the ten largest clones hold less than 55%. Germline V gives CDR1 SGHTA, CDR2 FQGNSA. CDR3 length: 14 residues. The V gene lost 2 bases and the J gene lost 5 bases, with 12 bases spanning the gap. The rearrangement joins TRBV7-2 to TRBJ1-1, with a weak D call TRBD1 (6 bases). The sequenced material came from memory CD8+ T cells sorted from blood. Noted subset: CD45RO+ cells pooled with CCR7-negative TemRA cells. The receptor comes from a man aged 25 to 40 in good health. The CDR3 DNA is TGTGCCAGCAGCTTAAAGGCGGGGGCTACTGAAGCTTTCTTT. It codes for CASSLKAGATEAFF.